This TCR beta chain was captured in a study of CD8+CD57+ T cells in acquired aplastic anemia (dated by TCRdb to the late 2010s). A note on the overall study: DNA extracted from sorted CD4+ and CD8+ cells had a mean of approximately 3.3 ug, with a range of about 0.18 to 27.4 ug. A CD8+CD57+ expansion meant a frequency higher than the mean frequency seen in healthy subjects.

The patients picked for sequencing were ones in whom flow cytometry had shown an expansion of CD8+CD57+ cells. All patients had severe acquired aplastic anemia diagnosed by International Study of Aplastic Anemia and Agranulocytosis and Camitta criteria. No patient had received any therapy when blood was sampled. In this study, sorted CD4+ and CD8+ T cells from the blood of healthy subjects and of severe aplastic anemia patients had their TCR repertoires deep-sequenced. Patients were enrolled under clinicaltrials.gov protocols 00001620, 01623167, 00001397, 00071045, 00081523 and 00961064 in the USA. Ficoll-Paque density gradient centrifugation was used to isolate peripheral blood mononuclear cells. CD4+ and CD8+ T cells were sorted by FACS or magnetic beads before DNA extraction. Genomic DNA served as template for TCR beta VDJ combination and CDR3 sequence profiling. TCR repertoire sequencing was run on an Illumina HiSeq 2000. The study's processing was this. Repertoires were assessed using TRBV/TRBJ rearrangement plots, CDR3 size and DJ length profiles, and Simpson's diversity index. The most abundant DNA sequence in the deep sequencing data was defined as the immunodominant clone. CDR3 amino acid sequences were checked for sharing between subjects and were compared against published repertoires and the VDJdb database. TCRdb cleaned the public reads at Q25 with fastp, built clones with MiXCR and kept in-frame beta chains. Rows are combined by CDR3 protein, so each entry shows the most common genes and DNA. It is TCRdb's table, rather than the study itself, that gives the V and J calls and clone size. A total of about half a million distinct CDR3 sequences appear in this sample, under 40% of them only once. Of the sample, less than 1% falls within the top ten clones.

The germline V and J ends show losses of 2 bases and 7 bases respectively, and no gene match explains 3 bases of the junction. The germline V gene (reference sequence) sets CDR1 to GTSNPN and CDR2 to SVGIG. The CDR3 numbers 13 residues from cysteine through phenylalanine. The entry retains the CDR3 DNA only, 39 bases that are in frame from base 1. Turning to this clonotype: Its target antigen remains unknown. It has no much larger one-base neighbor in the sample; base qualities were not kept.

What the research found in general, with its limitations: Roughly 30 CD8+ CDR3 sequences were shared between patients and controls but appeared highly expressed in patients and within their immunodominant clones. CD8+ Simpson's diversity did not differ significantly between patients and healthy controls (P=0.060).

The source of this sequence is a human donor with aplastic anemia. The specimen was sorted CD4+, CD8+, or CD8+CD57+ T cells (not recorded which) from PBMCs. Recombination linked TRBV30 to TRBJ1-2; 11 junctional bases match TRBD1. Here is the DNA: TGTGCCTGGAGTTCGGACAGGGGGCTTGGCTACACCTTC. Its coded protein is CAWSSDRGLGYTF.